This T cell receptor (beta chain) was captured in a study of blood T cell repertoires in COVID-19. In the study overall: PBMCs, B-cell-depleted T cells, or T cells provided the cDNA or gDNA that made up the material.

CDR1 is SGHTA, CDR2 FQGNSA, per germline. V dropped 3 bases and J dropped 0 bases, with 11 bases sitting between them. The CDR3 covers 15 residues. Study processing details: Estimation of nucleated cell counts relied on the amplification of reference gene primers. TCRdb's copy holds only in-frame clones and misses some; the assay was immunoSEQ multiplex PCR. V and J calls and clone size are those listed in that table; D and trimming were worked out from the DNA. This table has 150,000 to 200,000 clones, more than 80% appearing once. The clonotype was recovered from a man aged 50 or older with acute or convalescent COVID-19. The J gene is TRBJ1-1, the V gene TRBV7-2, with D possibly matching TRBD1 (6 bases). The specimen was peripheral blood. In DNA, the CDR3 is TGTGCCAGCAGCTTTAGGTCAGGGGTGAACACTGAAGCTTTCTTT. Its protein is CASSFRSGVNTEAFF.